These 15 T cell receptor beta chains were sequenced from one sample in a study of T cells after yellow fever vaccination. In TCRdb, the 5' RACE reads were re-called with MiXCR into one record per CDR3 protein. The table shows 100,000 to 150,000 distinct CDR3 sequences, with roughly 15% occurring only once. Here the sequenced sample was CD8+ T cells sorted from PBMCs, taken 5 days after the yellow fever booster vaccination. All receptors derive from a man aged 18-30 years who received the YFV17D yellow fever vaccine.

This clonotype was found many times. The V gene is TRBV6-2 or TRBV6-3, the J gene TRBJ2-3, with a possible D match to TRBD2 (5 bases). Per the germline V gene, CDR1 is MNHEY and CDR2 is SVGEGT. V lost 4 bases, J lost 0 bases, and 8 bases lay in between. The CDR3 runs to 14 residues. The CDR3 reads CASSSGGSTDTQYF. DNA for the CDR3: TGTGCCAGCAGTTCGGGCGGGAGCACAGATACGCAGTATTTT.

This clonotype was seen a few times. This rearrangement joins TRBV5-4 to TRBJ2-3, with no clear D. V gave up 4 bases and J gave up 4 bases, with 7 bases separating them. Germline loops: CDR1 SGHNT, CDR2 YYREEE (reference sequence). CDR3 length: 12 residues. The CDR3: CASSPVADTQYF. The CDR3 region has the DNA TGTGCCAGCAGCCCCGTAGCAGATACGCAGTATTTT.

As DNA, the CDR3 is TGTGCCAGAAGCCGAAGATACGTGCAGTACGTC. This sequence encodes CARSRRYVQYV. This sequence joins TRBV5-3 and TRBJ2-7; D unclear. TRBV5-3 is an ORF; its function is uncertain. CDR3 length: 11 residues.

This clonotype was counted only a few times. CDR3 DNA: TGTGCCAGCACCTCTATCTCTACGGCGGAAGAGACCCAGTACTTC. This sequence encodes CASTSISTAEETQYF. The chain joins TRBV28 to TRBJ2-5, with D hard to call. The CDR3 totals 15 residues. V lost 7 bases, J lost 3 bases, and 18 bases lay in between. Germline CDR1 MDHEN, CDR2 SYDVKM.

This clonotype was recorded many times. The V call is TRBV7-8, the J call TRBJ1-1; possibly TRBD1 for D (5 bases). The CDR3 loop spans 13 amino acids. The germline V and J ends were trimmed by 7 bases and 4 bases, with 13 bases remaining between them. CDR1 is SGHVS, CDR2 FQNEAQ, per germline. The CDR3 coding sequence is TGTGCCAGCAACCCACTGGGGGGCACTGAAGCTTTCTTT. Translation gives CASNPLGGTEAFF.

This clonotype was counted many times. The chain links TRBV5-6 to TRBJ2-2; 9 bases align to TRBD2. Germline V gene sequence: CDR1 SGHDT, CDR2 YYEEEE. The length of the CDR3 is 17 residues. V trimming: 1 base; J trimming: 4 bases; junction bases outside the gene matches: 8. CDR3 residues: CASSLRLAVAVTGELFF. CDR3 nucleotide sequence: TGTGCCAGCAGCTTGAGACTAGCGGTGGCGGTCACCGGGGAGCTGTTTTTT. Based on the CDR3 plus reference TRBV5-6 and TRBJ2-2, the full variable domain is DAGVTQSPTHLIKTRGQQVTLRCSPKSGHDTVSWYQQALGQGPQFIFQYYEEEERQRGNFPDRFSGHQFPNYSSELNVNALLLGDSALYLCASSLRLAVAVTGELFFGEGSRLTVL.

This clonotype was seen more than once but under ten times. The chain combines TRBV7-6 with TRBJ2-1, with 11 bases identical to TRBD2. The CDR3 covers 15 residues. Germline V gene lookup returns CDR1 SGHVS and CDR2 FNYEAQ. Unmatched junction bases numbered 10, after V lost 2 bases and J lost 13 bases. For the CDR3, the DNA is TGTGCCAGCAGCTTAATGGGACTAGCGGTATCAAGACAGTTCTTC. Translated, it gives CASSLMGLAVSRQFF.

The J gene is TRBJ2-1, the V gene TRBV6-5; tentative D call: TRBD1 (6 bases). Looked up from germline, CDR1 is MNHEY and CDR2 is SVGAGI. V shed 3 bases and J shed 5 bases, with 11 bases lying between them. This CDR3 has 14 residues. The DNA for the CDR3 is TGTGCCAGCAGTTATAACAGGGCGAACAATGAGCAGTTCTTC. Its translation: CASSYNRANNEQFF.

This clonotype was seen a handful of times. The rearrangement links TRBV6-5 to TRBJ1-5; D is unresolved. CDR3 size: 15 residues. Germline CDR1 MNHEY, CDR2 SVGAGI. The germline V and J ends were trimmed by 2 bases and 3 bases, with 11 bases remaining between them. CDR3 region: CASSYGERNNQPQHF. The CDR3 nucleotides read TGTGCCAGCAGTTACGGAGAACGTAACAATCAGCCCCAGCATTTT.

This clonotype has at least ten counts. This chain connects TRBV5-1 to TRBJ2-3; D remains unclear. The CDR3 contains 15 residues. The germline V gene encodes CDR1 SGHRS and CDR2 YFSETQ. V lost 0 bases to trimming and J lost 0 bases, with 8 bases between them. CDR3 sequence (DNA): TGCGCCAGCAGCTTGGTCTACCATAGCACAGATACGCAGTATTTT. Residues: CASSLVYHSTDTQYF.

This chain's CDR3 is CASTPLDRRYTGELFF. CDR3 nucleotide sequence: TGCGCCAGCACCCCCTTGGACAGGAGGTACACCGGGGAGCTGTTTTTT. This chain uses TRBV5-1 with TRBJ2-2; 7 nucleotides line up with TRBD1. This CDR3 spans 16 amino acids. The germline V gene encodes CDR1 SGHRS and CDR2 YFSETQ. Trimming removed 6 bases from V and 3 bases from J; junction bases left unmatched: 11.

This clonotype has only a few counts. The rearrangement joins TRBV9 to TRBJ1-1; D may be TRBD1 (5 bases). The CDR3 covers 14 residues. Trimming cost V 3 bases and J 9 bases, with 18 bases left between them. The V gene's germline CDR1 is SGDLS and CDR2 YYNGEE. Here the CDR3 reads CASSGGLVPVQAFF. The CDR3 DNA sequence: TGTGCCAGCAGCGGGGGACTTGTCCCGGTTCAAGCTTTCTTT.

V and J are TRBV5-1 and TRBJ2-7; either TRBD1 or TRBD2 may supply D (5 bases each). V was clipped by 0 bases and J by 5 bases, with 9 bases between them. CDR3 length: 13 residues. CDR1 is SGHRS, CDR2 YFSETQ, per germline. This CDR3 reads CASSLGRDHEQYV. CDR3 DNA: TGCGCCAGCAGCTTGGGTAGGGACCACGAGCAGTACGTC.

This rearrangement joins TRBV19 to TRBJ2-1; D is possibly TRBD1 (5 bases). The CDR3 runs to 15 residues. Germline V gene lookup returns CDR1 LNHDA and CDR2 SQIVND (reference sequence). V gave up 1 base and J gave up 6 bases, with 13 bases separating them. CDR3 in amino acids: CASSIGFRRGNEQFF. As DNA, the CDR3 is TGTGCCAGTAGTATAGGCTTTCGTAGGGGCAATGAGCAGTTCTTC.

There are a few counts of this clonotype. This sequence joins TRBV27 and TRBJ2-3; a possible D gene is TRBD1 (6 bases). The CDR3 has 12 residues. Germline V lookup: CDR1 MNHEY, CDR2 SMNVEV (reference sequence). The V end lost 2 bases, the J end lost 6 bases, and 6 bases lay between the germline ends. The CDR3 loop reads CASSLTGDTQYF. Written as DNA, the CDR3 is TGTGCCAGCAGTTTAACAGGGGATACGCAGTATTTT.